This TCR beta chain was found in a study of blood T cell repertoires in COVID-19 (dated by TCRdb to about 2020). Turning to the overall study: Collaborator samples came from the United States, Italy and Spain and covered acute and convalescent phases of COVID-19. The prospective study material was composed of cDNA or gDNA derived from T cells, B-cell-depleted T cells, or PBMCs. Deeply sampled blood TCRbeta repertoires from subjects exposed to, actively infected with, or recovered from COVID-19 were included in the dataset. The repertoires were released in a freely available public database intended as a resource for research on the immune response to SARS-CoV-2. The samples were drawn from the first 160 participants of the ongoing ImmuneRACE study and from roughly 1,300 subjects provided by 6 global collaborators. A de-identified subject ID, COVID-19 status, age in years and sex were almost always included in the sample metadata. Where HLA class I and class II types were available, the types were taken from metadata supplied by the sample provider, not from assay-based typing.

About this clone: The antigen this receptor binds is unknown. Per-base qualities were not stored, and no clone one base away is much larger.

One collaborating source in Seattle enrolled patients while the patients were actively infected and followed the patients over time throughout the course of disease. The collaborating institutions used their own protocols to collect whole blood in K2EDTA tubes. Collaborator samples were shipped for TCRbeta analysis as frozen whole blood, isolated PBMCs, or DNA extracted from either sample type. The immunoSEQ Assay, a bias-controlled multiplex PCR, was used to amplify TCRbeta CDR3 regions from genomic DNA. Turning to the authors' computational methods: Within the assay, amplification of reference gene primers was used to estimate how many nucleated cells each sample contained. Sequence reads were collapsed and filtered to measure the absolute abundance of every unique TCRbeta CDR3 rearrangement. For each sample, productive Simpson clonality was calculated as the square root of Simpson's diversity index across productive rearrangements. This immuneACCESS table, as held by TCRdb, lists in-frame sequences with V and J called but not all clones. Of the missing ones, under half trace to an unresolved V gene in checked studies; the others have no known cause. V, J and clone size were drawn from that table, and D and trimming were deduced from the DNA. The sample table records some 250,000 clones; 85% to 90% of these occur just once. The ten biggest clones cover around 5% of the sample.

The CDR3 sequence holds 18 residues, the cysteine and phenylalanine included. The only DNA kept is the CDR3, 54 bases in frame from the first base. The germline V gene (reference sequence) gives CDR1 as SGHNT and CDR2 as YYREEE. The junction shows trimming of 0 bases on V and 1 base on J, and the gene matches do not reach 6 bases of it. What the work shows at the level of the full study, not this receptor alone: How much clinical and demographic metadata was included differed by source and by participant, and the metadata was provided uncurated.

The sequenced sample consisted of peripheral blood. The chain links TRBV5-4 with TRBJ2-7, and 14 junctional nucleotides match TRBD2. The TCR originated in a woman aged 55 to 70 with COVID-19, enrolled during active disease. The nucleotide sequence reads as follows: TGTGCCAGCAGCTTGGCCCTGGGACTAGCGGGAGAATCCTACGAGCAGTACTTC. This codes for CASSLALGLAGESYEQYF.